These 30 T cell receptor beta chains originate from one sample sequenced in a study of control samples from healthy donors and cancer patients. TCRdb's copy holds only in-frame clones and misses some; the assay was immunoSEQ multiplex PCR. The sample records around 99,000 clones, about 89% being singletons. Sequencing input: blood. Receptors originate from a woman in her 50s in good health.

In DNA, the CDR3 is TGTGCCAGCAGTTTTGGGTACAATCAGCCCCAGCATTTT. Translation gives CASSFGYNQPQHF. The chain is built from TRBV27 and TRBJ1-5, with D uncertain. The germline V gene encodes CDR1 MNHEY and CDR2 SMNVEV (reference sequence). Between the trimmed V and J ends, which lost 3 bases and 3 bases, there was a span of 6 bases. The CDR3 length is 13 residues.

The gene calls are TRBV15 and TRBJ1-4; 9 nucleotides line up with TRBD1. V shed 5 bases, J shed 17 bases, and the junction held 15 bases outside the gene matches. Germline V gene sequence: CDR1 LNHNV, CDR2 YYDKDF (reference sequence). The CDR3 consists of 14 residues. CDR3 amino acids: CATSGTFGTGPAFF. CDR3 coding DNA: TGTGCCACCAGCGGAACTTTCGGGACAGGGCCGGCATTTTTT.

The chain couples TRBV6-1 to TRBJ1-2; D call uncertain. Germline V gene lookup returns CDR1 MNHNS and CDR2 SASEGT. Trimming pared 3 bases from V and 0 bases from J, leaving 5 bases between. This CDR3 has 13 amino acids. CDR3 DNA: TGTGCCAGCAGTGAGCCGGCTAACTATGGCTACACCTTC. This translates into CASSEPANYGYTF.

V usage is TRBV5-4 and J usage is TRBJ1-1; no clear D gene. Germline V lookup: CDR1 SGHNT, CDR2 YYREEE (reference sequence). V lost 4 bases and J lost 0, with 13 bases in between. The CDR3 is 15 residues long. CDR3 DNA: TGTGCCAGCAGCCCCAGGTGGGGTTTGAACACTGAAGCTTTCTTT. Amino acids: CASSPRWGLNTEAFF.

The V and J genes are TRBV3-1 (or the pseudogene TRBV3-2) and TRBJ2-3; no firm D call. Germline V CDR1 and CDR2: LGHDT, YNNKEL (reference sequence). This CDR3 is built from 15 residues. Trimming left V 0 bases short and J 6 bases short, with 13 bases between. The CDR3 bases are TGTGCCAGCAGCCAAGATAGGCCCCGGCAGGATACGCAGTATTTT. It specifies CASSQDRPRQDTQYF.

The genes are TRBV2 and TRBJ1-1, with 7 bases aligning to TRBD1. The CDR3 extends over 13 amino acids. Per germline, CDR1 SNHLY and CDR2 FYNNEI. V dropped 5 bases and J dropped 6; count of bases not matched to a gene: 6. CDR3 in amino acids: CASSLQGLAEAFF. DNA for the CDR3: TGTGCCAGCAGTTTACAGGGGTTGGCTGAAGCTTTCTTT.

The rearrangement uses TRBV29-1 and TRBJ2-7, with 7 bases identical to TRBD1. Losses at the gene ends were 5 bases for V and 1 base for J; bases not matched to a gene: 11. This CDR3 comprises 15 residues. Germline loops: CDR1 SQVTM, CDR2 ANQGSEA. The DNA of the CDR3 is TGCAGCGTTTTAGGTCGGGGACAGACTTCCTACGAGCAGTACTTC. Translating gives CSVLGRGQTSYEQYF.

The rearrangement uses TRBV6-5 and TRBJ2-3, with D uncertain. CDR1 is MNHEY and CDR2 is SVGAGI in the germline V gene. The CDR3 is 10 residues long. Between the trimmed V and J ends, which lost 10 bases and 1 base, there was a span of 3 bases. CDR3 protein: CATRTDTQYF. CDR3 nucleotides: TGTGCCACCCGCACAGATACGCAGTATTTT.

The genes are TRBV7-2 and TRBJ2-3, with D tentatively TRBD1 or TRBD2 (6 bases each). V dropped 3 bases and J dropped 7 bases, with 14 bases sitting between them. This CDR3 is built from 14 residues. The germline CDR1 and CDR2 sequences are SGHTA and FQGNSA. The CDR3 loop reads CASSFPPGGHTQYF. The CDR3 DNA reads TGTGCCAGCAGCTTCCCTCCTGGGGGGCATACGCAGTATTTT.

V usage is TRBV4-3 and J usage is TRBJ2-3; D is undetermined. This CDR3 is 17 amino acids long. The germline V gene has CDR1 LGHNA and CDR2 YSLEER. Trimming took 2 bases from V and 1 from J, leaving 16 bases between them. The CDR3 spells CASSQKGNNWGTDTQYF. The CDR3 bases are TGCGCCAGCAGCCAAAAGGGTAACAACTGGGGCACAGATACGCAGTATTTT.

The rearrangement joins TRBV15 to TRBJ2-1, with 16 bases aligning to TRBD2. Germline V lookup: CDR1 LNHNV, CDR2 YYDKDF (reference sequence). V trimming: 3 bases; J trimming: 2 bases; junction bases outside the gene matches: 1. The length of the CDR3 is 17 residues. CDR3 sequence (DNA): TGTGCCACCAGCAGCGGGACTAGCGGGGGGGCCTACAATGAGCAGTTCTTC. It translates to CATSSGTSGGAYNEQFF. The full variable domain, with the rest looked up from reference TRBV15 and TRBJ2-1, is DAMVIQNPRYQVTQFGKPVTLSCSQTLNHNVMYWYQQKSSQAPKLLFHYYDKDFNNEADTPDNFQSRRPNTSFCFLDIRSPGLGDTAMYLCATSSGTSGGAYNEQFFGPGTRLTVL.

The CDR3 DNA reads as TGTGCCTGGAGTAGCCCCGGGGGGCTTCGGACTGAAGCTTTCTTT. Translated, it gives CAWSSPGGLRTEAFF. The V call is TRBV30, the J call TRBJ1-1, with D maybe TRBD1 (6 bases). The V end lost 2 bases, the J end lost 5 bases, and 18 bases lay between the germline ends. Germline V gene sequence: CDR1 GTSNPN, CDR2 SVGIG (reference sequence). The CDR3 is 15 amino acids. The variable domain in full, completed from reference TRBV30 and TRBJ1-1, reads SQTIHQWPATLVQPVGSPLSLECTVEGTSNPNLYWYRQAAGRGLQLLFYSVGIGQISSEVPQNLSASRPQDRQFILSSKKLLLSDSGFYLCAWSSPGGLRTEAFFGQGTRLTVV.

The rearrangement uses TRBV11-2 and TRBJ1-6; D call uncertain. The germline CDR1 and CDR2 sequences are SGHAT and FQNNGV. V was trimmed by 2 bases and J by 6 bases, leaving 11 bases between them. The CDR3 loop spans 15 amino acids. CDR3 protein: CASSLQFTANSPLHF. CDR3 nucleotide sequence: TGTGCCAGCAGCTTACAGTTCACAGCTAATTCACCCCTCCACTTT.

A word on this clone: The same CDR3 is also encoded by other DNA sequences in this sample. The chain carries TRBV12-3 or TRBV12-4 and TRBJ1-1; no clear D gene. V gave up 6 bases and J gave up 5 bases, with 13 bases separating them. The CDR3 has 13 residues. CDR3 sequence (DNA): TGTGCCAGCAGCTTAAAGGGTTTGACTGAAGCTTTCTTT. Amino acid sequence: CASSLKGLTEAFF.

This clone showed up just once. The J gene is TRBJ2-1, the V gene TRBV24-1, with 8 bases aligning to TRBD2. The CDR3 length is 14 residues. V dropped 6 bases and J dropped 3; count of bases not matched to a gene: 3. In germline, CDR1 is KGHDR, CDR2 SFDVKD. The CDR3 DNA reads as TGTGCCACCAGTAGGCGGGGGGACTACAATGAGCAGTTCTTC. As protein: CATSRRGDYNEQFF.

V is TRBV7-9 and J is TRBJ2-7; 9 bases are shared with TRBD1. Germline CDR1 is SEHNR and CDR2 is FQNEAQ (reference sequence). The V and J ends lost 5 bases and 1 base, in that order; junction bases with no gene match: 6. The CDR3 totals 15 residues. The DNA of the CDR3 is TGTGCCAGCAGCCAGGGACAGGGACCTTCCTACGAGCAGTACTTC. Protein sequence: CASSQGQGPSYEQYF.

V is TRBV5-5 and J is TRBJ1-6, with D tentatively TRBD1 (5 bases). Germline CDR1 SGHKS, CDR2 YYEKEE (reference sequence). This CDR3 has 15 residues. The V gene lost 1 base and the J gene lost 7 bases, with 12 bases spanning the gap. CDR3 amino acids: CASSLKEGWNSPLHF. For the CDR3, the DNA is TGTGCCAGCAGCTTGAAAGAGGGGTGGAATTCACCCCTCCACTTT.

The V gene is TRBV30, the J gene TRBJ2-1, with TRBD2 identical over 9 bases. There are 13 residues in the CDR3. Germline V CDR1 and CDR2: GTSNPN, SVGIG (reference sequence). The J segment lost 5 bases and the V segment lost 1 base, leaving 0 bases of the junction unmatched. CDR3 residues: CAWSGLADNEQFF. CDR3 DNA sequence: TGTGCCTGGAGTGGACTAGCGGACAATGAGCAGTTCTTC. The entire variable domain, with the rest obtained from reference TRBV30 and TRBJ2-1, is as follows: SQTIHQWPATLVQPVGSPLSLECTVEGTSNPNLYWYRQAAGRGLQLLFYSVGIGQISSEVPQNLSASRPQDRQFILSSKKLLLSDSGFYLCAWSGLADNEQFFGPGTRLTVL.

This chain joins TRBV6-4 and TRBJ2-1; TRBD2 aligns across 7 bases. The ends lost 3 bases at V and 7 bases at J; junction bases unmatched: 3. The CDR3 runs to 13 residues. Germline V gives CDR1 MRHNA, CDR2 SNTAGT. The CDR3 region is CASSEREGNEQFF. CDR3 DNA: TGTGCCAGCAGTGAGAGGGAGGGGAATGAGCAGTTCTTC.

The V and J genes are TRBV7-6 and TRBJ1-5, with TRBD1 matching over 10 bases. Germline trimming cut 5 bases from V and 3 bases from J; bases unmatched to any gene: 4. CDR3 length: 15 amino acids. Germline-derived CDR1 and CDR2 are SGHVS and FNYEAQ. DNA of the CDR3: TGTGCCAGCAGCGTCGGGACAGGGGACAATCAGCCCCAGCATTTT. It is translated as CASSVGTGDNQPQHF.

This rearrangement joins TRBV27 to TRBJ2-7, with TRBD2 matching 13 bases. Germline trimming cut 4 bases from V and 4 bases from J; bases unmatched to any gene: 1. The germline gives CDR1 MNHEY, CDR2 SMNVEV (reference sequence). This CDR3 has 14 residues. The CDR3 nucleotides are TGTGCCAGCAGTTCGGGACTAGCGGGGTACGAGCAGTACTTC. This codes for CASSSGLAGYEQYF.

V usage is TRBV7-2 and J usage is TRBJ2-1, with D possibly TRBD2 on 6 matching bases. The V gene's germline CDR1 is SGHTA and CDR2 FQGNSA. The CDR3 is made up of 14 amino acids. V gave up 3 bases and J gave up 5 bases, with 11 bases separating them. CDR3 sequence (DNA): TGTGCCAGCAGCTTCGGGACTCCTAACAATGAGCAGTTCTTC. Its protein is CASSFGTPNNEQFF.

This clone came up once. The gene calls are TRBV18 and TRBJ1-4; unclear D gene. Between the trimmed V and J ends, which lost 0 bases and 8 bases, there was a span of 13 bases. Germline CDR1 and CDR2: KGHSH and LQKENI. The CDR3 loop spans 15 amino acids. The DNA for the CDR3 is TGTGCCAGCTCACCACCTGGGGATAGAGGGGAAAAACTGTTTTTT. Its protein product is CASSPPGDRGEKLFF.

The genes are TRBV4-3 and TRBJ2-1; TRBD2 is a possible D gene (5 bases). The germline V gene encodes CDR1 LGHNA and CDR2 YSLEER. V was cut by 0 bases and J by 0 bases, with 15 bases left in between. The CDR3 covers 18 residues. The CDR3 is CASSQDRGSRSSYNEQFF. The CDR3 bases are TGCGCCAGCAGCCAAGATCGAGGGAGCCGTAGCTCCTACAATGAGCAGTTCTTC.

V is TRBV7-3 and J is TRBJ2-1, with D perhaps matching TRBD1 (6 bases). CDR3 length: 16 amino acids. Germline lookup yields CDR1 SGHTA and CDR2 FQGTGA. V lost 3 bases and J 9 bases, leaving 21 bases between the germline ends. The CDR3 loop reads CASSFRPDRGGSEQFF. DNA of the CDR3: TGTGCCAGCAGCTTCCGCCCGGACAGAGGGGGATCTGAGCAGTTCTTC.

V is TRBV4-2 and J is TRBJ1-5, with unresolved D. Trimming stripped 1 base from V and 7 bases from J, with 5 bases between. The CDR3 has 12 amino acids. CDR1 is LGHNA and CDR2 is YNFKEQ in the germline V gene. The DNA of the CDR3 is TGTGCCAGCAGCCAAGGAGGCCAGCCCCAGCATTTT. Protein product: CASSQGGQPQHF.

The V call is TRBV6-2 or TRBV6-3, the J call TRBJ1-1; maybe TRBD1 (5 bases). There are 13 residues in the CDR3. Trimming stripped 6 bases from V and 9 bases from J, with 17 bases between. Germline V gene lookup returns CDR1 MNHEY and CDR2 SVGEGT. CDR3 sequence: CASSPYTRGKAFF. CDR3 nucleotides: TGTGCCAGCAGCCCATATACTAGGGGTAAAGCTTTCTTT.

The chain combines TRBV7-9 with TRBJ1-1, with 9 bases matching TRBD1. CDR1 is SEHNR and CDR2 is FQNEAQ in the germline V gene (reference sequence). V trimming: 1 base; J trimming: 1 base; junction bases outside the gene matches: 7. The length of the CDR3 is 17 residues. The CDR3 loop is CASSLGGTGLENTEAFF. In DNA, the CDR3 is TGTGCCAGCAGCTTAGGGGGGACAGGGCTGGAGAACACTGAAGCTTTCTTT.

V is TRBV30 and J is TRBJ2-2; TRBD1 is a possible D gene (6 bases). Germline V gene data show CDR1 as GTSNPN and CDR2 as SVGIG (reference sequence). CDR3 length equals 14 residues. The V and J ends lost 5 bases and 0 bases respectively, with 10 bases between them. CDR3 coding DNA: TGTGCCTGGTTACGACAGGCGAACACCGGGGAGCTGTTTTTT. Protein product: CAWLRQANTGELFF.

The rearrangement links TRBV15 to TRBJ1-5, with unresolved D. The CDR3 has 13 amino acids. In germline, CDR1 is LNHNV, CDR2 YYDKDF (reference sequence). Trimming removed 5 bases at V and 6 bases at J, with 11 bases between. DNA for the CDR3: TGTGCCACCAGCTCCCACCGGTTTCAGCCCCAGCATTTT. Translation gives CATSSHRFQPQHF.